The T cell receptor beta chain under discussion was sequenced for a study of graft-versus-host responses after intestinal transplantation (dated by TCRdb to the early 2020s). Turning to the overall study: The transplants that recipients got were multivisceral, liver-intestinal, or isolated intestinal. All recipients received anti-thymocyte globulin induction followed by maintenance tacrolimus and steroids for three to four years. After intestinal transplantation, graft-versus-host and host-versus-graft alloreactive T cell clones in the graft, circulation and bone marrow were tracked using bulk TCR-beta CDR3 sequencing. To identify alloreactive clones, pre-transplant mixed lymphocyte reaction products were sequenced and then compared with unstimulated pre-transplant donor and recipient T cells. Of the roughly 24 intestinal transplant recipients enrolled in the cohort, one of whom was a retransplant, 3 patients without pretransplant specimens were excluded. Donor T cell macrochimerism was defined as a peak of at least 4% donor T cells among recipient peripheral blood mononuclear cells. Instead of going to the commercial service, samples from a few later patients were sequenced in-house on an Illumina MiSeq and processed with MiXCR. Study-wide conclusions, independent of this receptor: GvH clones turned up in recipient bone marrow, with some appearing earlier in ileal mucosa or blood, a pattern consistent with an intestinal mucosal origin. The relatively low number and heterogeneity of intestinal transplant patients limited the conclusions. Early after transplant, peak levels of circulating GvH clones were associated with declines in HvG clones. High GvH to HvG T cell clonal ratios were observed in the allografts of patients with donor T cell macrochimerism.

From the germline V gene, CDR1 is MNHEY and CDR2 is SVGAGI. The trim is 2 bases for V and 5 bases for J, with a gap of 9 bases between the germline ends. The CDR3 spans 13 residues, from the cysteine through the phenylalanine. The sequence is cut down to CDR3 DNA, 39 bases in frame from base 1. The library was generated by the immunoSEQ multiplex PCR assay. For most patients, genomic DNA was isolated with the Qiagen DNeasy Blood and Tissue Kit and sent frozen to Adaptive Biotechnologies for TCR sequencing. For most patients, high-throughput TCR-beta CDR3 sequencing of genomic DNA was performed by Adaptive Biotechnologies. As for the original processing: Adaptive's ImmunoSEQ software supplied the TCR sequencing data for 18 patients, while MiXCR and VDJtools were used to process three other patients. To correct CD4 versus CD8 sorting errors, sequences present in both subsets at a frequency ratio below 5:1 were removed. CDR3 nucleotide sequences shared by donor and recipient were removed because the origin of these sequences could not be assigned. To count as alloreactive, a clone needed at least 2-fold expansion over unstimulated cells and a minimum CFSE-low frequency of 0.002% (template counts) or 0.001% (read counts). Clones were considered mappable if detected in sequenced pre-transplant spleen, lymph node, or MLR CFSE-low populations of the donor or recipient. The cumulative frequency of alloreactive clones was calculated as a percentage of all sequences, weighted by copy number. TCRdb provides this immuneACCESS table in a form limited to in-frame rearrangements. Some clones are lacking; in checked studies, under half of them reflect an unresolved V gene, and why the rest are absent is not known. That table supplies the V and J calls and clone size; D and trimming were determined from the DNA. For this sample there are fewer than 150,000 clones; around 90% appear just once. The ten largest clonotypes hold around 0.15% of the sample.

With regard to this clone: Its antigen remains undetermined. Per-base qualities were not stored, and no clone one base away is much larger. This specimen includes other DNA sequences encoding the same CDR3.

The sample's time point, from its label and the paper: cells obtained before transplantation from donor or recipient. CD3+CD4+ and CD3+CD8+ populations were FACS-sorted from unstimulated pre-transplant donor and recipient cells taken from spleen or lymph nodes. The rearranged segments are TRBV6-5 and TRBJ1-1, with TRBD1 as a weak D call on 5 bases. The sample was unstimulated CD4+ T cells sorted from spleen or lymph node cells, taken before intestinal transplant. This receptor was taken from a human donor who received an intestinal transplant. The bases read TGTGCCAGCAGTTACGCTGGGGGAACTGAAGCTTTCTTT. It encodes CASSYAGGTEAFF.